This paragraph reports one TCR beta chain. The method was immunoSEQ multiplex PCR; TCRdb's version includes in-frame clones alone and lacks a portion of them. The profile shows 60,000 to 75,000 clones, around 93% of them singletons. Germline lookup yields CDR1 DFQATT and CDR2 SNEGSKA (reference sequence). Trimming cost V 7 bases and J 8 bases, with 3 bases left between them. This CDR3 has 8 residues. Specimen: PBMCs. The TCR sequence derives from a man in his forties with rheumatoid arthritis. This chain joins TRBV20-1 and TRBJ2-1; D remains unclear. CDR3 nucleotide sequence: TGCAGTGTTGATGAGCAGTTCTTC. Translated, it gives CSVDEQFF.